This T cell receptor beta chain was recorded in a study of response to subunit inactivated influenza vaccine. Regarding the study as a whole: Only a handful of new T cells, the authors suggested, are recruited with each seasonal influenza vaccination.

On this clonotype: Its antigen is not identified.

The CDR3 consists of 16 residues. Germline V lookup: CDR1 SGHRS, CDR2 YFSETQ. V was cut by 1 base and J by 1 base, with 11 bases left in between. MiXCR was run by TCRdb on the RT-PCR reads, yielding one entry per CDR3 protein. The repertoire has about 620,000 distinct CDR3 sequences, 12% of them found once; the top ten carry about 10%. This chain uses TRBV5-1 with TRBJ2-2, with unresolved D. The input for sequencing was PBMCs from blood, taken on the day of vaccination. This clonotype was sampled from a man aged 45-65 years who received an inactivated influenza vaccine. The CDR3 nucleotides read TGCGCCAGCAGCTTGAGGCAGCTTAAGAACACCGGGGAGCTGTTTTTT. Amino acid sequence: CASSLRQLKNTGELFF.